This entry lists 14 T cell receptor beta chains sequenced from one sample in a study of T cell repertoires in cytomegalovirus infection. TCRdb re-derived calls from the reads in MiXCR, one entry per CDR3 protein. The sample includes a few hundred thousand distinct CDR3 sequences, around 35% seen only once; the top ten take under 20%. These receptors have no identified antigens. This sample comprised cultured PBMCs, obtained from culture after CMV antigen stimulation. These receptors were collected from a human donor in good health (CMV status not recorded). Some clones in this sample may be carry-over from other donors' samples.

The CDR3 DNA reads as TGTGCCAGCAGCTTTCACGGGGGTGAAAAACTGTTTTTT. The encoded protein is CASSFHGGEKLFF. The V call is TRBV7-4, the J call TRBJ1-4, with D possibly being TRBD1 (5 bases). Per germline, CDR1 SGHVT and CDR2 SQSDAQ. The V end was cut by 3 bases, the J end by 7 bases, with 9 bases between. The length of the CDR3 is 13 residues. The variable domain in full, with the rest retrieved from reference TRBV7-4 and TRBJ1-4, is GAGVSQSPRYKVAKRGRDVALRCDSISGHVTLYWYRQTLGQGSEVLTYSQSDAQRDKSGRPSGRFSAERPERSVSTLKIQRTEQGDSAVYLCASSFHGGEKLFFGSGTQLSVL.

V gene TRBV6-1 combines with J gene TRBJ1-5; 7 nucleotides line up with TRBD1. This CDR3 is built from 15 residues. Germline CDR1 is MNHNS and CDR2 is SASEGT. Trimming took 7 bases from V and 6 from J; bases not matched to a gene: 12. The CDR3 DNA follows: TGTGCCAGCAACGGGAGGCAGGGGGAGGGTCAGCCCCAGCATTTT. Translated: CASNGRQGEGQPQHF.

The chain has TRBV5-4 and TRBJ1-4; no firm D call. Trimming cost V 1 base and J 2 bases, with 9 bases left between them. The CDR3 length is 15 residues. Germline V gene data show CDR1 as SGHNT and CDR2 as YYREEE (reference sequence). CDR3 region: CASSLNTGTNEKLFF. The DNA of the CDR3 is TGTGCCAGCAGCTTGAACACGGGTACTAATGAAAAACTGTTTTTT.

V gene TRBV2 combines with J gene TRBJ1-5; D remains unclear. This CDR3 comprises 13 residues. Looked up from germline, CDR1 is SNHLY and CDR2 is FYNNEI. V lost 8 bases and J lost 5, with 13 bases in between. This chain's CDR3 is CASGIAIYQPQHF. The CDR3 DNA sequence: TGTGCCAGCGGGATTGCCATTTATCAGCCCCAGCATTTT.

The chain has TRBV20-1 and TRBJ2-2, with no clear D. Germline V gene sequence: CDR1 DFQATT, CDR2 SNEGSKA (reference sequence). Trimming removed 1 base at V and 4 bases at J, with 13 bases between. The CDR3 is made up of 15 amino acids. The CDR3 DNA reads TGCAGTGCTAGAGTAGGCGAGTTGGCCACCGGGGAGCTGTTTTTT. Translating it yields CSARVGELATGELFF.

CDR3 amino acids: CASSSAEQETQYF. The CDR3 coding sequence is TGTGCCAGCAGTTCAGCAGAGCAAGAGACCCAGTACTTC. This rearrangement joins TRBV27 to TRBJ2-5, with D unclear. V was clipped by 4 bases and J by 2 bases, with 8 bases between them. The CDR3 loop spans 13 amino acids. The V gene's germline CDR1 is MNHEY and CDR2 SMNVEV (reference sequence).

V and J are TRBV11-3 and TRBJ2-1, with a tentative D call TRBD2 (5 bases). This CDR3 spans 15 amino acids. V dropped 1 base and J dropped 5 bases, with 12 bases sitting between them. Looked up from germline, CDR1 is SGHNT and CDR2 is YENEEA. The CDR3 region has the DNA TGTGCCAGCAGCTTAGCACCGTTCGGGGACAATGAGCAGTTCTTC. It encodes CASSLAPFGDNEQFF.

This rearrangement joins TRBV19 to TRBJ1-2, with D unresolved. Germline V gene lookup returns CDR1 LNHDA and CDR2 SQIVND (reference sequence). The CDR3 contains 14 residues. V was trimmed by 3 bases and J by 7 bases, leaving 15 bases between them. DNA of the CDR3: TGTGCCAGTAGTATGACGTCTGTTCGCCTTGGCTACACCTTC. It specifies CASSMTSVRLGYTF.

The chain has TRBV7-9 and TRBJ2-5, with no clear D. The germline CDR1 and CDR2 sequences are SEHNR and FQNEAQ (reference sequence). This CDR3 is 17 amino acids long. The V end lost 4 bases, the J end lost 2 bases, and 20 bases lay between the germline ends. The chain's CDR3 is CASSYMTPSPSQETQYF. The CDR3 nucleotides read TGTGCCAGCAGCTATATGACCCCGAGTCCCTCTCAAGAGACCCAGTACTTC.

The rearrangement links TRBV28 to TRBJ2-7; TRBD1 agrees at 7 bases. V gave up 8 bases and J gave up 6 bases; unmatched junction bases: 7. The CDR3 runs 12 residues. Germline assignment: CDR1 MDHEN and CDR2 SYDVKM. CDR3 region: CASAKTGSEQYV. DNA for the CDR3: TGTGCCAGCGCCAAGACAGGGTCCGAGCAGTACGTC.

The count of this clonotype is one. The chain couples TRBV2 to TRBJ1-4; D is undetermined. This CDR3 spans 12 amino acids. Trimming removed 6 bases at V and 8 bases at J, with 10 bases between. CDR1 and CDR2 from the germline V gene are SNHLY and FYNNEI. The CDR3 DNA follows: TGTGCCAGCAGCCCCTTCGGGGAAAAACTGTTTTTT. Protein product: CASSPFGEKLFF.

Remarks on this clonotype: The germline gene is not matched at one end of the junction; a read error may be the cause. The V call is TRBV28, the J call TRBJ2-3; 8 bases fit TRBD2. The CDR3 runs 16 residues. Looked up from germline, CDR1 is MDHEN and CDR2 is SYDVKM. This CDR3 is CASSLLLAASIDTQYF. CDR3 sequence (DNA): TGTGCCAGCAGTTTGTTACTAGCGGCTAGCATAGATACGCAGTATTTT.

On this clonotype itself: One end of the junction varies from germline; a read error may be responsible. The rearrangement links TRBV11-2 to TRBJ2-1; a weak D match, TRBD1 (6 bases). The CDR3 is 14 amino acids. CDR1 is SGHAT and CDR2 is FQNNGV in the germline V gene. CDR3 DNA: TGTGCCAGCAGCCTGGGACAAGTAGCCCATGAGCAGGTCTTC. Amino acid sequence: CASSLGQVAHEQVF. Variable domain in full (rest from reference TRBV11-2 and TRBJ2-1): EAGVAQSPRYKIIEKRQSVAFWCNPISGHATLYWYQQILGQGPKLLIQFQNNGVVDDSQLPKDRFSAERLKGVDSTLKIQPAKLEDSAVYLCASSLGQVAHEQVFGPGTRLTVL.

The CDR3 nucleotides read TGTGCCAGCACCGTTCGACTAGCGGGAGGTAACGAGCAGTACTTC. It specifies CASTVRLAGGNEQYF. The chain links TRBV7-2 to TRBJ2-7, with 13 bases that match TRBD2. CDR1 is SGHTA and CDR2 is FQGNSA in the germline V gene. The CDR3 is 15 residues long. V was pared by 7 bases and J by 5 bases, with 8 bases of the junction left unmatched. Full variable domain (rest looked up from reference TRBV7-2 and TRBJ2-7): GAGVSQSPSNKVTEKGKDVELRCDPISGHTALYWYRQSLGQGLEFLIYFQGNSAPDKSGLPSDRFSAERTGGSVSTLTIQRTQQEDSAVYLCASTVRLAGGNEQYFGPGTRLTVT.